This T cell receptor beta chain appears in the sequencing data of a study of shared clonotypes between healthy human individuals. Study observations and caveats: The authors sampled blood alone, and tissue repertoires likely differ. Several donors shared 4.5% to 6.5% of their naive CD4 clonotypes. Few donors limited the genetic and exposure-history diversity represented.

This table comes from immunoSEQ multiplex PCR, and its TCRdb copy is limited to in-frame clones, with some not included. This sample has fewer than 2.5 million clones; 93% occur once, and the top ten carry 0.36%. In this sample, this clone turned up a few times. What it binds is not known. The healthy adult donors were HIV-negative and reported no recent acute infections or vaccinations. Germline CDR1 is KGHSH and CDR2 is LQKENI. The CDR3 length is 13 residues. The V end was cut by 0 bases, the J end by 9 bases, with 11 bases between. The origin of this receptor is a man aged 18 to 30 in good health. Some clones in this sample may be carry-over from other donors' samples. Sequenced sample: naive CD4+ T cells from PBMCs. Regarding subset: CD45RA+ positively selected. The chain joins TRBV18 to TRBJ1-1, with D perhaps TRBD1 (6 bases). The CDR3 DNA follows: TGTGCCAGCTCACCACCAAACAGGGCGAAAGCTTTCTTT. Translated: CASSPPNRAKAFF.